This T cell receptor (beta chain) appears in the sequencing data of a study of T cell responses to AZD1222 COVID-19 vaccine. The table came from immunoSEQ multiplex PCR; TCRdb's copy has only in-frame clones and leaves some out. The repertoire holds about 130,000 clones, with 88% as singletons. This clone was counted once. The CDR3 totals 14 residues. Germline assignment: CDR1 MNHEY and CDR2 SMNVEV (reference sequence). Trimming at V came to 4 bases and at J to 4 bases, leaving 5 bases not matched to a gene. This specimen consisted of peripheral blood, obtained on day 0 of AZD1222 vaccination. The V and J genes are TRBV27 and TRBJ1-2; TRBD1 matches at 8 bases. This clonotype was sampled from an adult in good health. The chain's CDR3 is CASSSSTGAYGYTF. CDR3 bases: TGTGCCAGCAGTTCCTCGACAGGGGCCTATGGCTACACCTTC.